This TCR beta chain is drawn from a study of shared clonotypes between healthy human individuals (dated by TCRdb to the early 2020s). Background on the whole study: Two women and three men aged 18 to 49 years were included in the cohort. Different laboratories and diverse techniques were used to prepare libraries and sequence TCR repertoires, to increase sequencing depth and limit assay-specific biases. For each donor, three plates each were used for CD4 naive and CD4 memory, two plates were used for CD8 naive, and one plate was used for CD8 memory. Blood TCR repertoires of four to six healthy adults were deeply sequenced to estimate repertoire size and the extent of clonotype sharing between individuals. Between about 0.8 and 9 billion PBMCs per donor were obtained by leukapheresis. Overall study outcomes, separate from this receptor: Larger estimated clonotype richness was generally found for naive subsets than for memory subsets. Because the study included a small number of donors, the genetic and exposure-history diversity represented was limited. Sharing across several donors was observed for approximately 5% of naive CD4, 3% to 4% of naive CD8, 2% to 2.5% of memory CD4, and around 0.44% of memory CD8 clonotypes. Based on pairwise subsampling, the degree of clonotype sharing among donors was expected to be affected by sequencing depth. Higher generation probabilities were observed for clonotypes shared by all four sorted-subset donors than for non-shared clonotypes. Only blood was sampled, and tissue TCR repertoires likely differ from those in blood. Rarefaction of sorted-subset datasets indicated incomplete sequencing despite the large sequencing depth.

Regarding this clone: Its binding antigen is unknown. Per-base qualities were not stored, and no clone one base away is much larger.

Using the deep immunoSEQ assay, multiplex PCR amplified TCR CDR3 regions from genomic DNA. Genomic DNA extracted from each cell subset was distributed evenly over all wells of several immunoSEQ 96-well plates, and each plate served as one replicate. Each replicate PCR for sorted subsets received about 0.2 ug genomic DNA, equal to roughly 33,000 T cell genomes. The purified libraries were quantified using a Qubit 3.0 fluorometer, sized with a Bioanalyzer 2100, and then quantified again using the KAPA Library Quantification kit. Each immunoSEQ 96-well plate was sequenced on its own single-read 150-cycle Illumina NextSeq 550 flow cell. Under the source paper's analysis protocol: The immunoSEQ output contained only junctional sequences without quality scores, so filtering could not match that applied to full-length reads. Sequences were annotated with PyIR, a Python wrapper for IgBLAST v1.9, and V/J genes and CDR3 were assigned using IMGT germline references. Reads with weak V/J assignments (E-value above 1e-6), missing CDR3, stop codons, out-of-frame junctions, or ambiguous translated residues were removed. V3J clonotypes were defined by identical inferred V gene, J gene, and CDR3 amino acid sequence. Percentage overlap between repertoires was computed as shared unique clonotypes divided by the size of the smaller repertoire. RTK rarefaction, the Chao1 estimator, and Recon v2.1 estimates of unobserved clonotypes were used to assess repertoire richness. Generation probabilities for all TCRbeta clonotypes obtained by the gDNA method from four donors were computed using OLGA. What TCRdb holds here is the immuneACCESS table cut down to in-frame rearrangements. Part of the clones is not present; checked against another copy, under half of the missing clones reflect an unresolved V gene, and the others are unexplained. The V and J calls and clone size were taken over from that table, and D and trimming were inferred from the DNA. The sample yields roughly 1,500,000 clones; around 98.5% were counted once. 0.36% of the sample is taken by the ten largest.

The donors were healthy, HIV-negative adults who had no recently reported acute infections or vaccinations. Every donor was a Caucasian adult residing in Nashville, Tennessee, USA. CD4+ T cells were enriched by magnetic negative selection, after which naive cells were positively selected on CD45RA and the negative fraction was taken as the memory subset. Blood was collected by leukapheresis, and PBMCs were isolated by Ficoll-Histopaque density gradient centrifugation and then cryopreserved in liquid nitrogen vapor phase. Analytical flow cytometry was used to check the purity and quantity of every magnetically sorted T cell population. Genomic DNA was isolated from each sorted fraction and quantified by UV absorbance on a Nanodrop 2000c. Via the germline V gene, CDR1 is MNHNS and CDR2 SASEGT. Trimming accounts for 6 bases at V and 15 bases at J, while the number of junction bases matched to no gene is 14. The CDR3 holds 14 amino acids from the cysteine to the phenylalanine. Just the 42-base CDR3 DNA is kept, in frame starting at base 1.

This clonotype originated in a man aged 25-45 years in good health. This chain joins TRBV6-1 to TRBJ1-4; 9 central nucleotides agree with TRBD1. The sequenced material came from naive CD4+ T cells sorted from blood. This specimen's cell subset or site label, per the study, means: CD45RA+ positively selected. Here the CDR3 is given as CASSPGQGNEKLFF. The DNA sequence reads TGTGCCAGCAGCCCGGGACAGGGAAATGAAAAGTTGTTTTTT.